This T cell receptor (beta chain) was captured in a study of T cell changes during pregnancy in multiple sclerosis. This clone was seen a single time. Using immunoSEQ multiplex PCR, the repertoire was profiled, and TCRdb retains in-frame clones only, with some absent. The sample lists about 86,000 clones; more than 85% were seen once. The sample in question was peripheral blood, obtained in the first trimester of pregnancy. This clonotype was sampled from a female donor in good health, enrolled as a control in a pregnancy study.

CDR3 nucleotide sequence: TGTGCCAGCAGCTCGACAGGCTATGGCTACACCTTC. Translating gives CASSSTGYGYTF. This chain connects TRBV7-2 to TRBJ1-2, with TRBD1 as a possible D gene (6 bases). In germline, CDR1 is SGHTA, CDR2 FQGNSA. V was clipped by 4 bases and J by 4 bases, with 7 bases between them. The CDR3 consists of 12 residues.